Below, 27 T cell receptor beta chains from the same sample are listed, as sequenced in a study of T cell responses to AZD1222 COVID-19 vaccine. Profiling relied on immunoSEQ multiplex PCR, and the TCRdb table lists in-frame clones only, not all of them. The profile shows 150,000 or so clones, 91% of them singletons. The sequenced sample was peripheral blood, obtained 28 days after the second AZD1222 dose. The receptors were gathered from an adult who received the AZD1222 COVID-19 vaccine.

The chain employs TRBV5-6 and TRBJ1-2; the D is unclear. The V end lost 0 bases, the J end lost 4 bases, and 16 bases lay between the germline ends. The CDR3 contains 16 residues. From germline, CDR1 is SGHDT and CDR2 YYEEEE. The CDR3, as DNA: TGTGCCAGCAGCTTGGCCGCGGGGTTAGGCCGCTATGGCTACACCTTC. Translated: CASSLAAGLGRYGYTF.

The CDR3 protein is CATSEGTGKATNEKLFF. DNA for the CDR3: TGTGCCACCAGTGAGGGGACAGGTAAAGCAACTAATGAAAAACTGTTTTTT. J is TRBJ1-4 and V is TRBV24-1, with 8 bases fitting TRBD1. The V segment lost 4 bases and the J segment 0 bases; nucleotides outside the gene matches: 6. This CDR3 contains 17 residues. Germline V gene lookup returns CDR1 KGHDR and CDR2 SFDVKD.

The CDR3 DNA is TGTGCCAGCAGCCAAGCCATCTCAATGCACACTGAAGCTTTCTTT. This sequence encodes CASSQAISMHTEAFF. V usage is TRBV6-5 and J usage is TRBJ1-1, with D unclear. The germline V gene encodes CDR1 MNHEY and CDR2 SVGAGI. V was shortened by 6 bases and J by 3 bases, with 17 bases between the two germline ends. The length of the CDR3 is 15 residues.

The J gene is TRBJ1-5, the V gene TRBV6-5; the D is unclear. This CDR3 contains 13 residues. Between the trimmed V and J ends, which lost 6 bases and 5 bases, there was a span of 11 bases. Germline assignment: CDR1 MNHEY and CDR2 SVGAGI. CDR3 protein: CASSRSIDQPQHF. The CDR3 DNA sequence: TGTGCCAGCAGCCGTAGTATTGATCAGCCCCAGCATTTT.

The chain couples TRBV5-4 to TRBJ1-5; tentatively, D is TRBD1 (5 bases). The CDR3 covers 15 residues. Deletions cut 0 bases from V and 4 bases from J, with 11 bases between. Germline V gene lookup returns CDR1 SGHNT and CDR2 YYREEE (reference sequence). CDR3 sequence (DNA): TGTGCCAGCAGCTTGGGGCCGGGGGAAAATCAGCCCCAGCATTTT. Residues: CASSLGPGENQPQHF.

The chain joins TRBV5-1 to TRBJ2-3; D ambiguous. There are 17 residues in the CDR3. CDR1 is SGHRS, CDR2 YFSETQ, per germline. The V end was cut by 0 bases, the J end by 0 bases, with 14 bases between. The CDR3 DNA reads TGCGCCAGCAGCTTGGACGCCCCCGGTTCTAGCACAGATACGCAGTATTTT. The encoded protein is CASSLDAPGSSTDTQYF. Filled out from reference TRBV5-1 and TRBJ2-3, the complete variable domain reads KAGVTQTPRYLIKTRGQQVTLSCSPISGHRSVSWYQQTPGQGLQFLFEYFSETQRNKGNFPGRFSGRQFSNSRSEMNVSTLELGDSALYLCASSLDAPGSSTDTQYFGPGTRLTVL.

This sequence joins TRBV2 and TRBJ2-5, with 7 nucleotides matching TRBD1. Germline V gene sequence: CDR1 SNHLY, CDR2 FYNNEI. The CDR3 runs to 13 residues. The trim removed 6 bases at V and 3 bases at J, leaving 4 bases unmatched. The CDR3 here is CASSDQGEETQYF. The CDR3 region has the DNA TGTGCCAGCAGCGACCAGGGGGAAGAGACCCAGTACTTC.

V is TRBV15 and J is TRBJ2-5, with a possible D match to TRBD2 (6 bases). Per germline, CDR1 LNHNV and CDR2 YYDKDF (reference sequence). The length of the CDR3 is 15 residues. V was clipped by 0 bases and J by 4 bases, with 12 bases between them. CDR3 residues: CATSRDLGLRETQYF. DNA of the CDR3: TGTGCCACCAGCAGAGATTTGGGACTGAGAGAGACCCAGTACTTC.

This clone has a single count. This chain joins TRBV12-3 or TRBV12-4 and TRBJ1-4, with TRBD1 as a possible D gene (6 bases). V was shortened by 5 bases and J by 10 bases, with 14 bases between the two germline ends. The CDR3 contains 13 residues. The CDR3 loop reads CASSRATGRKLFF. In DNA, the CDR3 is TGTGCCAGCAGTCGAGCCACAGGGCGAAAACTGTTTTTT.

The chain has TRBV30 and TRBJ1-4; TRBD1 matches at 7 bases. Germline V gene sequence: CDR1 GTSNPN, CDR2 SVGIG (reference sequence). With 2 bases clipped from V and 0 bases from J, the junction kept 6 bases outside the gene matches. The CDR3 contains 16 residues. The CDR3 coding sequence is TGTGCCTGGAGTAACGTAACAGGGGCAACTAATGAAAAACTGTTTTTT. This gives the protein CAWSNVTGATNEKLFF.

This chain links TRBV7-2 with TRBJ1-2; perhaps TRBD1 as D (6 bases). The CDR3 spans 12 residues. Between the trimmed V and J ends, which lost 6 bases and 8 bases, there was a span of 13 bases. Germline CDR1 reads SGHTA; CDR2 reads FQGNSA. CDR3 DNA: TGTGCCAGCAGATATAGTGGGGGCGGCTACACCTTC. It translates to CASRYSGGGYTF. Full variable domain (rest looked up from reference TRBV7-2 and TRBJ1-2): GAGVSQSPSNKVTEKGKDVELRCDPISGHTALYWYRQSLGQGLEFLIYFQGNSAPDKSGLPSDRFSAERTGGSVSTLTIQRTQQEDSAVYLCASRYSGGGYTFGSGTRLTVV.

The chain combines TRBV9 with TRBJ1-6; unclear D gene. CDR1 and CDR2 (germline): SGDLS, YYNGEE. The CDR3 extends over 14 amino acids. The ends were cut back, 6 bases at V and 7 bases at J, with 14 bases in the middle. In nucleotides, the CDR3 is TGTGCCAGCACCCCAGATCCGAGCAATTCACCCCTCCACTTT. This sequence encodes CASTPDPSNSPLHF.

In its sample, this clone was seen once. The chain employs TRBV5-4 and TRBJ2-5; 10 positions agree with TRBD2. The CDR3 loop spans 14 amino acids. Germline V gene sequence: CDR1 SGHNT, CDR2 YYREEE (reference sequence). J lost 5 bases, V lost 5 bases, and 6 bases had no gene match. CDR3 nucleotides: TGTGCCAGCAGTCAGCGGGGGGGCGGGGAGACCCAGTACTTC. Protein product: CASSQRGGGETQYF. The whole variable domain, filled in from reference TRBV5-4 and TRBJ2-5, reads ETGVTQSPTHLIKTRGQQVTLRCSSQSGHNTVSWYQQALGQGPQFIFQYYREEENGRGNFPPRFSGLQFPNYSSELNVNALELDDSALYLCASSQRGGGETQYFGPGTRLLVL.

The genes are TRBV7-2 and TRBJ1-2; D gene uncertain. Per germline, CDR1 SGHTA and CDR2 FQGNSA. Trimming shortened V by 5 bases and J by 4 bases, and 14 bases separated the two germline ends. The CDR3 is 14 residues long. The CDR3 DNA follows: TGTGCCAGCAGCCCGGGCCACAACCTCTATGGCTACACCTTC. Protein sequence: CASSPGHNLYGYTF. Combining the CDR3 with reference TRBV7-2 and TRBJ1-2 gives the whole variable domain GAGVSQSPSNKVTEKGKDVELRCDPISGHTALYWYRQSLGQGLEFLIYFQGNSAPDKSGLPSDRFSAERTGGSVSTLTIQRTQQEDSAVYLCASSPGHNLYGYTFGSGTRLTVV.

The genes are TRBV25-1 and TRBJ1-6; D may be TRBD1 (6 bases). Germline CDR1 reads MGHDK; CDR2 reads SYGVNS. V lost 7 bases and J 10 bases, leaving 17 bases between the germline ends. The CDR3 runs 14 residues. The CDR3 region is CASNLQGQGSPLHF. The CDR3, as DNA: TGTGCCAGCAATCTCCAGGGGCAAGGGTCACCCCTCCACTTT.

Turning to this clone: The same CDR3 arises from other DNA sequences in this sample as well. The CDR3 DNA reads as TGTGCCAGTAGTGATAGCGGAGGCCCCTCCTACGAGCAGTACTTC. It encodes CASSDSGGPSYEQYF. The rearrangement joins TRBV19 to TRBJ2-7; a possible D gene is TRBD2 (6 bases). Looked up from germline, CDR1 is LNHDA and CDR2 is SQIVND (reference sequence). The V end lost 5 bases, the J end lost 0 bases, and 14 bases lay between the germline ends. The length of the CDR3 is 15 residues.

The chain recombines TRBV3-1 (or the pseudogene TRBV3-2) with TRBJ2-5, with 14 bases fitting TRBD2. Germline V gene sequence: CDR1 LGHDT, CDR2 YNNKEL (reference sequence). After removal of 1 base from V and 4 bases from J, the junction contained 5 bases not matched to a gene. The CDR3 has 17 amino acids. CDR3 residues: CASSQGLAGGLGETQYF. CDR3 bases: TGTGCCAGCAGCCAAGGACTAGCGGGAGGGCTTGGAGAGACCCAGTACTTC.

This chain links TRBV2 with TRBJ1-5; 8 bases align to TRBD1. J was trimmed by 3 bases and V by 1 base; bases with no gene match: 2. The CDR3 has 15 amino acids. From germline, CDR1 is SNHLY and CDR2 FYNNEI. The CDR3 nucleotides read TGTGCCAGCAGTGAAGGGGGACAGGCCAATCAGCCCCAGCATTTT. This encodes CASSEGGQANQPQHF.

This sequence joins TRBV6-1 and TRBJ1-3; D remains ambiguous. The CDR3 has 18 amino acids. Germline CDR1 is MNHNS and CDR2 is SASEGT. Trimming removed 0 bases at V and 1 base at J, with 16 bases between. The CDR3, as DNA: TGTGCCAGCAGTGAAGCAATGGCCAGGCTCCTTTCTGGAAACACCATATATTTT. Encoded protein: CASSEAMARLLSGNTIYF.

This rearrangement joins TRBV3-1 (or the pseudogene TRBV3-2) to TRBJ2-2; D is uncertain. This CDR3 contains 13 residues. Trimming stripped 5 bases from V and 5 bases from J, with 9 bases between. Germline loops: CDR1 LGHDT, CDR2 YNNKEL (reference sequence). CDR3 nucleotides: TGTGCCAGCAGCACCGGGTGGACCGGGGAGCTGTTTTTT. Its protein product is CASSTGWTGELFF.

This chain links TRBV19 with TRBJ2-2, with TRBD1 as a possible D gene (5 bases). CDR1 and CDR2 from the germline V gene are LNHDA and SQIVND (reference sequence). This CDR3 has 15 amino acids. V lost 5 bases and J 4 bases, leaving 14 bases between the germline ends. The CDR3 region is CASSRQTSGTGELFF. The CDR3 bases are TGTGCCAGTAGTCGACAGACCTCGGGCACCGGGGAGCTGTTTTTT.

This clone was recorded only once. The genes are TRBV5-1 and TRBJ1-2; 10 bases align to TRBD1. CDR3 size: 15 residues. V trimming: 0 bases; J trimming: 2 bases; junction bases outside the gene matches: 1. Germline V lookup: CDR1 SGHRS, CDR2 YFSETQ. The CDR3 bases are TGCGCCAGCAGCTTGGGGACAGGGGGAAACTATGGCTACACCTTC. This gives the protein CASSLGTGGNYGYTF.

The chain carries TRBV30 and TRBJ1-2; D uncertain. Between the trimmed V and J ends, which lost 7 bases and 1 base, there was a span of 10 bases. Germline V gene lookup returns CDR1 GTSNPN and CDR2 SVGIG (reference sequence). The CDR3 is made up of 12 amino acids. The CDR3 reads CASRSGNYGYTF. CDR3 DNA: TGTGCCTCCCGTAGCGGTAACTATGGCTACACCTTC.

V gene TRBV5-1 combines with J gene TRBJ2-7; weak D call: TRBD2 (5 bases). The CDR3 totals 15 residues. Germline loops: CDR1 SGHRS, CDR2 YFSETQ. V shed 4 bases and J shed 5 bases, with 19 bases lying between them. The CDR3 nucleotides read TGCGCCAGCAGCCTGAGACCCGCGGGTGTAGACGAGCAGTACTTC. It is translated as CASSLRPAGVDEQYF.

This sequence joins TRBV5-4 and TRBJ2-7; 12 nucleotides agree with TRBD2. Germline V gene lookup returns CDR1 SGHNT and CDR2 YYREEE (reference sequence). The CDR3 is made up of 15 amino acids. The V and J ends lost 3 bases and 4 bases, in that order; junction bases with no gene match: 5. Here the CDR3 DNA reads TGTGCCAGCAGCTATAGACTAGCGGGAGTTTACGAGCAGTACTTC. It codes for CASSYRLAGVYEQYF.

The chain employs TRBV6-5 and TRBJ1-4, with D perhaps matching TRBD1 (5 bases). V was shortened by 0 bases and J by 5 bases, with 13 bases between the two germline ends. CDR1 is MNHEY and CDR2 is SVGAGI in the germline V gene. The CDR3 totals 16 residues. CDR3 loop: CASSYSLGGSNEKLFF. Written as DNA, the CDR3 is TGTGCCAGCAGTTACTCCCTCGGGGGTTCGAATGAAAAACTGTTTTTT.

The V gene is TRBV29-1, the J gene TRBJ2-1; D is uncertain. The germline gives CDR1 SQVTM, CDR2 ANQGSEA. Trimming took off 6 bases at V and 1 base at J, with 10 bases between the two ends. The length of the CDR3 is 13 residues. This CDR3 is CSVSGPSYNEQFF. CDR3 DNA: TGCAGCGTGTCGGGCCCTTCCTACAATGAGCAGTTCTTC.